This record concerns one TCR beta chain sequence. The antigen is undetermined. This sample was included in a study of vaccination and CD4 T cells after COVID-19. Study-wide context: Participants were administered two doses of either the BNT162b2 or the mRNA-1273 vaccine.

The study sequenced cultured CD4+ T cell DNA using the Oncomine TCR Beta short-read assay. TCRdb reprocessed the PCR reads via MiXCR and lists one record per CDR3 protein. Counted here are around 5,400 distinct CDR3 sequences, 30% to 45% occurring once; the ten biggest clones make up roughly 43%. V lost 3 bases and J 1 base, leaving 15 bases between the germline ends. CDR3 length: 16 amino acids. Germline loops: CDR1 MNHEY, CDR2 SMNVEV (reference sequence). Sample treatment: approximately nine-day PBMC culture with coronavirus spike peptide pools or control peptides (ViraFEST assay). Samples of CD4+ T cells were obtained from the unexposed donor before the COVID-19 pandemic (2011-2018). IL-2 (around 9 IU/ml) and peptide pools (around 10 ug/ml) were added to cultures of approximately 2.2 million PBMCs per well.

The clonotype originates from a human donor in good health. Input material: CD4+ T cells from blood, cultured in vitro. The V call is TRBV27, the J call TRBJ1-1; tentative D call: TRBD1 (5 bases). The CDR3 loop is CASSLGHKPPNTEAFF. The CDR3 DNA is TGTGCCAGCAGTTTGGGGCACAAGCCACCGAACACTGAAGCTTTCTTT.